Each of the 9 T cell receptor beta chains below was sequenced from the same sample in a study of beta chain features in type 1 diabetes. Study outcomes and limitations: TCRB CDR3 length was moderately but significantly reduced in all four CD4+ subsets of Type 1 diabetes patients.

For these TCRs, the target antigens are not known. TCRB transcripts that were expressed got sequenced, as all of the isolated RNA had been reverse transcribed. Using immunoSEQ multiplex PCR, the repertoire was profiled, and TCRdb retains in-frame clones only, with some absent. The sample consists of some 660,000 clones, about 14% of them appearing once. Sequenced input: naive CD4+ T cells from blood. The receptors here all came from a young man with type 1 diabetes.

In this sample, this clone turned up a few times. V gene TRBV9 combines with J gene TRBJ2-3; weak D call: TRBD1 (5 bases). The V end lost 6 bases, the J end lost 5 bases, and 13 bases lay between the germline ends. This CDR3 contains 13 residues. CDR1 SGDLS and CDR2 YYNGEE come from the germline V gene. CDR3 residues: CASTTQQGDTQYF. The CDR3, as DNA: TGTGCCAGCACCACCCAGCAGGGAGATACGCAGTATTTT.

The CDR3: CASSLAGNQETQYF. The CDR3 DNA is TGTGCCAGCAGCCTAGCGGGTAACCAAGAGACCCAGTACTTC. This rearrangement joins TRBV9 to TRBJ2-5; 8 bases match TRBD2. V gave up 4 bases and J gave up 0 bases; unmatched junction bases: 2. Germline V CDR1 and CDR2: SGDLS, YYNGEE. This CDR3 has 14 residues.

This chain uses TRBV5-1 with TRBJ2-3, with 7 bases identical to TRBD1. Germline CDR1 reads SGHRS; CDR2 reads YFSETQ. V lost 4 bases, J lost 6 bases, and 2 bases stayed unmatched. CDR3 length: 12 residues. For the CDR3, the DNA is TGCGCCAGCAGCCAGACAGGGGATACGCAGTATTTT. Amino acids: CASSQTGDTQYF.

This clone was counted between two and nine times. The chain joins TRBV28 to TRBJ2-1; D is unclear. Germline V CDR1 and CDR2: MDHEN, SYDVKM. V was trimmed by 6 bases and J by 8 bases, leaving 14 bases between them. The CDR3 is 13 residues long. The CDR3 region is CASSPTSPDEQFF. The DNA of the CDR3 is TGTGCCAGCAGCCCGACTTCCCCCGATGAGCAGTTCTTC.

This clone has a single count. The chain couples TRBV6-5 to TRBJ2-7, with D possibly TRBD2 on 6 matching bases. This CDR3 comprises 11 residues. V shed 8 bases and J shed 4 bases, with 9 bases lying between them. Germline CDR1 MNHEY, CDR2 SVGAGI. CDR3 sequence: CASLSGYEQYF. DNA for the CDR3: TGTGCCAGCCTCAGCGGGTACGAGCAGTACTTC.

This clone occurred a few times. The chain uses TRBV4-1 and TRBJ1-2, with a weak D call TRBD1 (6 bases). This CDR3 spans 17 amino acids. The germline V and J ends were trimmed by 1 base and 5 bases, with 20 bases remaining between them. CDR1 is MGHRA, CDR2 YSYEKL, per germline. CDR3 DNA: TGCGCCAGCAGCCAAGGAACCGGGGGGCAAGGACCTTATGGCTACACCTTC. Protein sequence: CASSQGTGGQGPYGYTF.

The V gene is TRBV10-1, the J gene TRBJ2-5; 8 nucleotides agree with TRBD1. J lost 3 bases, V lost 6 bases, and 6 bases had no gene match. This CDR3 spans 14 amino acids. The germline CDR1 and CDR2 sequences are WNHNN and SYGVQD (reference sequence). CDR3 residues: CASSSGQAKETQYF. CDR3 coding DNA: TGCGCCAGCAGCTCGGGACAGGCGAAAGAGACCCAGTACTTC.

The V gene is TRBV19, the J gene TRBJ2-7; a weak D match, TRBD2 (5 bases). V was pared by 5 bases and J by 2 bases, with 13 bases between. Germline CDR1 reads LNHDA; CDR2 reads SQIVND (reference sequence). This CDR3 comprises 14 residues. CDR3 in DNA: TGTGCCAGTAGTCCCCTGGCGGGTCCCTACGAGCAGTACTTC. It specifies CASSPLAGPYEQYF. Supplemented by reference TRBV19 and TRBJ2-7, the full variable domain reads DGGITQSPKYLFRKEGQNVTLSCEQNLNHDAMYWYRQDPGQGLRLIYYSQIVNDFQKGDIAEGYSVSREKKESFPLTVTSAQKNPTAFYLCASSPLAGPYEQYFGPGTRLTVT.

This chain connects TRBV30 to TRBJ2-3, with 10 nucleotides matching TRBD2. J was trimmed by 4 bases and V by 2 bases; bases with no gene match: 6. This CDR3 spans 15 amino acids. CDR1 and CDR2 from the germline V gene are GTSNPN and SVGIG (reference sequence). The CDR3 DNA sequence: TGTGCCTGGAGTCTCCTAGCGGGGGCCCCAGATACGCAGTATTTT. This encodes CAWSLLAGAPDTQYF.